What follows are 18 T cell receptor beta chains derived from one specimen sequenced in a study of patients and donors after allogeneic stem cell transplantation. Via MiXCR, TCRdb re-called the RT-PCR reads, giving one row per CDR3 protein. The table includes 900,000 to 1,000,000 distinct CDR3 sequences, about 20% detected once. Material for sequencing was blood, either unsorted or a sorted T cell fraction (not recorded which). The receptor set was obtained from a human donor who was either an allogeneic HSCT recipient or a stem cell or donor lymphocyte infusion donor (not recorded which). It is not recorded whose cells these are; they may come from a transplant donor.

This clonotype came up a few times. The rearrangement links TRBV11-3 to TRBJ2-1; 7 positions match TRBD2. The CDR3 extends over 13 amino acids. CDR1 SGHNT and CDR2 YENEEA come from the germline V gene. V lost 3 bases, J lost 6 bases, and 2 bases stayed unmatched. CDR3 loop: CASSFRGSNEQFF. Written as DNA, the CDR3 is TGTGCCAGCAGCTTTCGCGGGAGCAATGAGCAGTTCTTC.

This clonotype was counted only a few times. The rearrangement links TRBV7-2 to TRBJ2-3, with 10 bases aligning to TRBD2. The trim removed 2 bases at V and 3 bases at J, leaving 5 bases unmatched. The CDR3 runs to 16 residues. From germline, CDR1 is SGHTA and CDR2 FQGNSA. CDR3 sequence (DNA): TGTGCCAGCAGCTTAAAGCGGGGGGGTTGGACAGATACGCAGTATTTT. It specifies CASSLKRGGWTDTQYF. Using reference TRBV7-2 and TRBJ2-3 for the parts outside the CDR3, the full variable domain is GAGVSQSPSNKVTEKGKDVELRCDPISGHTALYWYRQSLGQGLEFLIYFQGNSAPDKSGLPSDRFSAERTGGSVSTLTIQRTQQEDSAVYLCASSLKRGGWTDTQYFGPGTRLTVL.

J is TRBJ1-1 and V is TRBV2, with D perhaps matching TRBD1 (5 bases). The CDR3 covers 15 residues. V dropped 7 bases and J dropped 0 bases, with 15 bases sitting between them. Germline assignment: CDR1 SNHLY and CDR2 FYNNEI. CDR3 nucleotide sequence: TGTGCCAGCACCCAAAGGGGACGTATGAACACTGAAGCTTTCTTT. Protein sequence: CASTQRGRMNTEAFF.

This clonotype came up a few times. V is TRBV5-1 and J is TRBJ1-1, with 9 bases fitting TRBD1. Germline V CDR1 and CDR2: SGHRS, YFSETQ. The V and J ends lost 4 bases and 6 bases, in that order; junction bases with no gene match: 7. The CDR3 has 14 amino acids. The CDR3 sequence is CASSGWTGAAEAFF. CDR3 nucleotides: TGCGCCAGCAGCGGGTGGACAGGGGCGGCTGAAGCTTTCTTT.

The V and J genes are TRBV6-2 or TRBV6-3 and TRBJ2-3, with unresolved D. The CDR3 spans 13 residues. V was shortened by 0 bases and J by 4 bases, with 5 bases between the two germline ends. Germline V gene data show CDR1 as MNHEY and CDR2 as SVGEGT. The chain's CDR3 is CASSYSIADTQYF. CDR3 nucleotide sequence: TGTGCCAGCAGTTACTCGATCGCAGATACGCAGTATTTT.

The rearrangement links TRBV7-9 to TRBJ1-1, with a possible D match to TRBD1 (5 bases). This CDR3 has 12 residues. Germline V CDR1 and CDR2: SEHNR, FQNEAQ (reference sequence). The V end was cut by 5 bases, the J end by 5 bases, with 9 bases between. This CDR3 reads CASSPRATEAFF. CDR3 bases: TGTGCCAGCAGCCCCAGGGCGACTGAAGCTTTCTTT.

The V call is TRBV20-1, the J call TRBJ2-7; 10 bases line up with TRBD1. With V trimmed by 6 bases and J by 3 bases, 8 bases remained unmatched. Germline V gene sequence: CDR1 DFQATT, CDR2 SNEGSKA (reference sequence). The CDR3 has 14 residues. CDR3 DNA sequence: TGCAGTGCCATCCGGGACAGGGGCTTCTACGAGCAGTACTTC. Its protein is CSAIRDRGFYEQYF.

This sequence joins TRBV30 and TRBJ1-1; 7 positions agree with TRBD1. V shed 8 bases, J shed 1 base, and the junction held 7 bases outside the gene matches. The germline CDR1 and CDR2 sequences are GTSNPN and SVGIG (reference sequence). This CDR3 comprises 13 residues. CDR3 loop: CAGRGNGNTEAFF. For the CDR3, the DNA is TGTGCCGGCAGGGGGAACGGGAACACTGAAGCTTTCTTT.

The rearrangement joins TRBV5-4 to TRBJ1-6; D is possibly TRBD1 (5 bases). The CDR3 runs to 14 residues. In germline, CDR1 is SGHNT, CDR2 YYREEE (reference sequence). Trimming removed 3 bases from V and 11 bases from J, with 15 bases in between. This chain's CDR3 is CASSYWGVGTPLHF. The CDR3 region has the DNA TGTGCCAGCAGCTATTGGGGGGTAGGGACACCCCTCCACTTT.

CDR3 region: CASSWLIPETQYF. The CDR3 DNA sequence: TGTGCCAGCAGCTGGCTGATCCCGGAGACCCAGTACTTC. The J gene is TRBJ2-5, the V gene TRBV7-8; D is unclear. The CDR3 sequence is 13 residues long. V lost 4 bases and J lost 5, with 11 bases in between. Germline values: CDR1 SGHVS, CDR2 FQNEAQ.

The gene calls are TRBV10-3 and TRBJ2-1; D is ambiguous. Germline CDR1 reads ENHRY; CDR2 reads SYGVKD. With 3 bases removed from V and 10 bases from J, the gap between germline ends came to 13 bases. This CDR3 has 13 residues. DNA of the CDR3: TGTGCCATCAGTGATGTGTCGCCTAGGGAGCAGTTCTTC. Protein: CAISDVSPREQFF.

This clonotype was picked up a small number of times. CDR3 bases: TGCGCCAGCAGCTTGGCAGGGGGCGGGAGATCTTCCTACAATGAGCAGTTCTTC. This sequence encodes CASSLAGGGRSSYNEQFF. The chain carries TRBV5-1 and TRBJ2-1; TRBD1 might be the D (8 bases). Germline CDR1 SGHRS, CDR2 YFSETQ. Between the trimmed V and J ends, which lost 0 bases and 1 base, there was a span of 17 bases. This CDR3 is 18 amino acids long.

The chain has TRBV24-1 and TRBJ2-5; TRBD1 might be the D (6 bases). The CDR3 sequence is 11 residues long. Germline CDR1 KGHDR, CDR2 SFDVKD. V lost 3 bases and J 9 bases, leaving 7 bases between the germline ends. CDR3 protein: CATSDTGSQYF. The CDR3 DNA reads TGTGCCACCAGTGATACAGGGTCCCAGTACTTC.

This chain joins TRBV29-1 and TRBJ2-3; TRBD1 matches 9 bases. The V and J ends lost 5 bases and 4 bases, in that order; junction bases with no gene match: 4. The CDR3 has 13 amino acids. The germline V gene encodes CDR1 SQVTM and CDR2 ANQGSEA. CDR3 sequence (DNA): TGCAGCGTTACAGGGGGCAGATCAGATACGCAGTATTTT. Amino acid sequence: CSVTGGRSDTQYF.

V gene TRBV20-1 combines with J gene TRBJ1-4, with a possible D match to TRBD1 (5 bases). The length of the CDR3 is 16 residues. Germline CDR1 DFQATT, CDR2 SNEGSKA (reference sequence). The V gene lost 0 bases and the J gene lost 7 bases, with 18 bases spanning the gap. This CDR3 is CSARDLMGQRGEKLFF. CDR3 nucleotide sequence: TGCAGTGCTAGAGATCTCATGGGGCAGAGGGGTGAAAAACTGTTTTTT.

The rearrangement uses TRBV7-6 and TRBJ2-5, with TRBD2 matching over 7 bases. After removal of 1 base from V and 14 bases from J, the junction contained 4 bases not matched to a gene. There are 11 residues in the CDR3. The germline V gene has CDR1 SGHVS and CDR2 FNYEAQ. CDR3 bases: TGTGCCAGCAGCTTAGGGACTAGTTTCTACTTC. Translating it yields CASSLGTSFYF.

The chain links TRBV7-9 to TRBJ2-3, with a tentative D call TRBD1 (6 bases). The CDR3 has 13 residues. CDR1 SEHNR and CDR2 FQNEAQ come from the germline V gene (reference sequence). V shed 5 bases and J shed 4 bases, with 10 bases lying between them. The DNA of the CDR3 is TGTGCCAGCAGCAGCCAGGGGTCAGATACGCAGTATTTT. Protein product: CASSSQGSDTQYF.

This clonotype was detected only a few times. Sequence at one end of the junction differs from germline and may be a read error. The chain is built from TRBV2 and TRBJ2-7; the D gene is possibly TRBD1 (5 bases). This CDR3 is 14 amino acids long. The germline CDR1 and CDR2 sequences are SNHLY and FYNNEI. The CDR3 DNA reads as TGTGCCAGCAGTGGTCTCGCAGGGTCCTCCGAGCAGTACTTC. It codes for CASSGLAGSSEQYF.